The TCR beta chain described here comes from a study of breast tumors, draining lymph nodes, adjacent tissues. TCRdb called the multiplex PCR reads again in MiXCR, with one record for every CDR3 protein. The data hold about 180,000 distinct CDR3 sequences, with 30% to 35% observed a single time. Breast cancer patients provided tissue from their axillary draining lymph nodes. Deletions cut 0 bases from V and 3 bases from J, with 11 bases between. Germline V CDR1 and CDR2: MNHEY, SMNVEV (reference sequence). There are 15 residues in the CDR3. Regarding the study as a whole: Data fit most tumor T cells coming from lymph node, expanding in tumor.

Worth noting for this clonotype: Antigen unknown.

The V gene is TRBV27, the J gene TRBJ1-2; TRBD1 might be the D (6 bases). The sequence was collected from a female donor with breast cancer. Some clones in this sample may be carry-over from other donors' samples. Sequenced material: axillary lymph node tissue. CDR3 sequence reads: CASSLSPGAHYGYTF. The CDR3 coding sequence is TGTGCCAGCAGTTTATCCCCGGGGGCGCACTATGGCTACACCTTC.